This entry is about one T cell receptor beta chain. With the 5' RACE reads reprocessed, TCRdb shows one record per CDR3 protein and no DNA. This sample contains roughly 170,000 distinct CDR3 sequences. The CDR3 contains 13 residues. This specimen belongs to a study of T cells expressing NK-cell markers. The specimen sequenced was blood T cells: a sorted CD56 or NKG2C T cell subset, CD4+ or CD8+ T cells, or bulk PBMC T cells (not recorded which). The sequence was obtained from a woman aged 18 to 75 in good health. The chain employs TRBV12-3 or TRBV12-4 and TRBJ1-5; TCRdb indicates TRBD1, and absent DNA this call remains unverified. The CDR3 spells CASSLGQDQPQHF.